Sequencing of this T cell receptor (beta chain) was carried out in a study of cytomegalovirus exposure and HLA in healthy donors. As regards this clone: Its antigen is unknown.

CDR1 is SGHTA and CDR2 is FQGNSA in the germline V gene. The CDR3 totals 16 residues. V was clipped by 4 bases and J by 7 bases; unmatched bases: 12. Here immunoSEQ multiplex PCR was the method, and the copy in TCRdb shows in-frame clones only, minus some. Among about 98,000 clones listed, around nine tenths were seen once. Regarding the study as a whole: A classifier reportedly called cytomegalovirus status with high sensitivity and specificity.

The specimen was PBMCs. The clonotype comes from a woman aged 25-40 years in good health and CMV-seronegative. The rearrangement joins TRBV7-2 to TRBJ2-2; 7 bases align to TRBD2. CDR3 DNA sequence: TGTGCCAGCAGCTCGGCGTCGGGGGGAGGAATCGGGGAGCTGTTTTTT. Its protein product is CASSSASGGGIGELFF.